This T cell receptor beta chain was sequenced in a study of blood T cell repertoires in COVID-19. Across the study: The United States, Italy and Spain supplied acute and convalescent COVID-19 samples. PBMCs, B-cell-depleted T cells, or T cells provided the cDNA or gDNA that made up the material.

Original data processing: Estimates of nucleated cell counts were drawn from the amplification of reference gene primers. Sequenced by immunoSEQ multiplex PCR; TCRdb stores in-frame clones only, minus some. That table supplies the V and J calls and clone size; D and trimming were determined from the DNA. The sample includes hundreds of thousands of clones, approximately 86% of them seen just once. Trimming removed 4 bases from V and 0 bases from J, with 20 bases in between. Germline assignment: CDR1 SGHKS and CDR2 YYEKEE (reference sequence). The CDR3 runs to 18 residues. Input material: peripheral blood. V is TRBV5-5 and J is TRBJ1-3; D possibly corresponds to TRBD1 (6 bases). This sequence originates from a man between 65 and 85 years old with acute or convalescent COVID-19. The CDR3 loop is CASSHARGQGFSGNTIYF. As DNA, the CDR3 is TGTGCCAGCAGCCACGCCCGGGGACAAGGCTTCTCTGGAAACACCATATATTTT. Drawing the rest from reference TRBV5-5 and TRBJ1-3, the complete variable domain is DAGVTQSPTHLIKTRGQQVTLRCSPISGHKSVSWYQQVLGQGPQFIFQYYEKEERGRGNFPDRFSARQFPNYSSELNVNALLLGDSALYLCASSHARGQGFSGNTIYFGEGSWLTVV.